This T cell receptor beta chain was captured in a study of blood T cells in healthy people across ages. Study observations and caveats: Observed TCR beta diversity per million T cells went down as age went up. This fall followed a roughly linear course with age.

Concerning this clonotype itself: Its antigen is undetermined.

A second PCR, run for roughly 7 to 11 cycles, used a sample-barcoded 5' primer plus a J-beta primer mix. Each cDNA molecule was tagged by a template-switch adaptor that had 12 random nucleotides. TCRdb used MiXCR to reprocess the 5' RACE reads, holding one entry per CDR3 protein. The sample has fewer than 2 million distinct CDR3 sequences; approximately 40% are singletons. Trimming stripped 3 bases from V and 2 bases from J, with 5 bases between. Germline V CDR1 and CDR2: LNHDA, SQIVND (reference sequence). The CDR3 has 13 amino acids. The chain recombines TRBV19 with TRBJ1-5; unclear D gene. Sequencing was carried out using blood. The TCR originated in a human donor in good health. The CDR3 is CASSILGNQPQHF. DNA for the CDR3: TGTGCCAGTAGTATCTTAGGCAATCAGCCCCAGCATTTT.